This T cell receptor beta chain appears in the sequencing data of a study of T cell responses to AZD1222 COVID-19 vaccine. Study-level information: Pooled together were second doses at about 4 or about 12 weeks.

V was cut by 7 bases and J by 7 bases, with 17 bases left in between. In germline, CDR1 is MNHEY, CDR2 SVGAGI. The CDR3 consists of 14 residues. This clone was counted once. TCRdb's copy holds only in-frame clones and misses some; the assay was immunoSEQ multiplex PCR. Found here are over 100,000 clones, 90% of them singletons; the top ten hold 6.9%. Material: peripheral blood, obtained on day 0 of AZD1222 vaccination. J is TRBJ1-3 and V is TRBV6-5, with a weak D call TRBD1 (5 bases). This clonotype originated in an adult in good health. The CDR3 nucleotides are TGTGCCAGCACCCTAGACAGTCTCTGGAACACCATATATTTT. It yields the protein CASTLDSLWNTIYF.